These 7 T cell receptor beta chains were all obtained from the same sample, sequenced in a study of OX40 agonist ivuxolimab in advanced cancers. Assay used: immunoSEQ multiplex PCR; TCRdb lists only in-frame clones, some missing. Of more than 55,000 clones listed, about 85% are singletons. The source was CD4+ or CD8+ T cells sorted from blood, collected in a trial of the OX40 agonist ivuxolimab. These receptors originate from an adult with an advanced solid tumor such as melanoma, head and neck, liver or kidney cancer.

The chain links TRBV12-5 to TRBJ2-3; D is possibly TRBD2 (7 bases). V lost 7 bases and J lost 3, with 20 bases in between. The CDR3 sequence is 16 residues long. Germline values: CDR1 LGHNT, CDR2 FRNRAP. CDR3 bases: TGTGCTAGTGCTCCTCTAGGGCGGGGGCCGACAGATACGCAGTATTTT. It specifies CASAPLGRGPTDTQYF.

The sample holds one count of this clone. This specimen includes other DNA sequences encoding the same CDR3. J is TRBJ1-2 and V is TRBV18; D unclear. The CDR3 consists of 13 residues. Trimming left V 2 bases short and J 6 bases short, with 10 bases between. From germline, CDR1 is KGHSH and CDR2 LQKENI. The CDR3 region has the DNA TGTGCCAGCTCACCATCCGGGCAGGATGGCTACACCTTC. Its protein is CASSPSGQDGYTF.

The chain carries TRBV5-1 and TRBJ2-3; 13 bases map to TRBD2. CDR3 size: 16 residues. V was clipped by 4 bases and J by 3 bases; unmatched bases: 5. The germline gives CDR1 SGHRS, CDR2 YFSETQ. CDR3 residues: CASSPTGLAGTDTQYF. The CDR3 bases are TGCGCCAGCAGCCCGACGGGACTAGCGGGGACAGATACGCAGTATTTT.

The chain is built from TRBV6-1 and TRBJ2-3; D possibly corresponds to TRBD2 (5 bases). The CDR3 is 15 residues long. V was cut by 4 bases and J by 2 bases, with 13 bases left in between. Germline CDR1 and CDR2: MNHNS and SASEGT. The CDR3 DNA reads TGTGCCAGCAGTGCCTGGACGGGATCCACAGATACGCAGTATTTT. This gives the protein CASSAWTGSTDTQYF.

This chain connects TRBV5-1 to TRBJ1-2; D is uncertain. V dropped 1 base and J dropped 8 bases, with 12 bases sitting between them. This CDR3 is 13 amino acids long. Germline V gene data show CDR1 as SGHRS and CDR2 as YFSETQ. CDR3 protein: CASSLWDPWGYTF. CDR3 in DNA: TGCGCCAGCAGCTTGTGGGATCCCTGGGGCTACACCTTC.

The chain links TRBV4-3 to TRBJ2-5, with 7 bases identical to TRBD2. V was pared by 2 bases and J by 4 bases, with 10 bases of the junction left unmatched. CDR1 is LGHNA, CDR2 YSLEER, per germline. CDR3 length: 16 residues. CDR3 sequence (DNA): TGCGCCAGCAGCCAATTCGCAGCGGGGAACGTAGAGACCCAGTACTTC. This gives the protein CASSQFAAGNVETQYF.

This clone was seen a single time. The CDR3, as DNA: TGCGCCAGCAGCCAAGATAGTGGAGGCAGAAGTAGGCCCCAGCATTTT. Its protein product is CASSQDSGGRSRPQHF. The V gene is TRBV4-3, the J gene TRBJ1-5; D is unclear. Trimming removed 0 bases from V and 9 bases from J, with 18 bases in between. Per germline, CDR1 LGHNA and CDR2 YSLEER. The CDR3 contains 16 residues.